The subject of this entry is one TCR beta chain. The record originates from a study of sequential checkpoint blockade in melanoma. The wider study: First-line arms were nivolumab then ipilimumab, or the reverse, randomized 1:1.

This sample's treatment: randomized to nivolumab then ipilimumab (arm A) or the reverse (arm B). Generated by immunoSEQ multiplex PCR, the TCRdb table keeps only in-frame clones and is missing some. This table holds around 40,000 clones, 86% found once. The CDR3 length is 10 residues. V was pared by 5 bases and J by 10 bases, with 8 bases between. Germline loops: CDR1 ENHRY, CDR2 SYGVKD. The receptor was derived from a human donor with melanoma. The rearrangement links TRBV10-3 to TRBJ1-2, with TRBD1 as a possible D gene (5 bases). Sample: CD8+ T cells sorted from blood (inferred from file names), taken from a patient given nivolumab and ipilimumab in sequence. Here the CDR3 DNA reads TGTGCCATCAGTACAGGAACCTACACCTTC. The encoded protein is CAISTGTYTF.